The 14 T cell receptor beta chains presented below share a single source sample, sequenced in a study of control samples from healthy donors and cancer patients. Sequencing was performed with immunoSEQ multiplex PCR; in TCRdb, only in-frame clones are kept and a portion is missing. The table shows around 130,000 clones, with roughly 94% occurring only once. The sample comprised blood. Receptor source: a man aged 30 to 45 in good health.

This clone appeared once. The chain joins TRBV6-1 to TRBJ1-2, with D possibly matching TRBD1 (5 bases). There are 14 residues in the CDR3. CDR1 MNHNS and CDR2 SASEGT come from the germline V gene. The V end was cut by 2 bases, the J end by 2 bases, with 9 bases between. CDR3 loop: CASSESGGNYGYTF. CDR3 in DNA: TGTGCCAGCAGTGAAAGTGGGGGGAACTATGGCTACACCTTC.

This clone was recorded only once. The V call is TRBV10-3, the J call TRBJ2-2; a possible D gene is TRBD2 (6 bases). Germline V lookup: CDR1 ENHRY, CDR2 SYGVKD. The CDR3 has 14 residues. Trimming removed 0 bases from V and 4 bases from J, with 6 bases in between. The CDR3 DNA reads TGTGCCATCAGTGAGTCGGGGGGCACCGGGGAGCTGTTTTTT. It yields the protein CAISESGGTGELFF.

This clone came up once. This rearrangement joins TRBV24-1 to TRBJ2-5, with 8 bases lining up with TRBD1. CDR3 length equals 15 residues. CDR1 is KGHDR and CDR2 is SFDVKD in the germline V gene. Trimming took 3 bases from V and 2 from J; bases not matched to a gene: 4. As DNA, the CDR3 is TGTGCCACCAGTGATCCGACAGGGGAGCAAGAGACCCAGTACTTC. Amino acids: CATSDPTGEQETQYF.

Written as DNA, the CDR3 is TGCGCCAGCAGCTTGGGCGTTAGCACAGATACGCAGTATTTT. Its translation: CASSLGVSTDTQYF. The chain uses TRBV5-1 and TRBJ2-3; D unclear. CDR1 and CDR2 from the germline V gene are SGHRS and YFSETQ. The CDR3 extends over 14 amino acids. V lost 0 bases to trimming and J lost 0 bases, with 5 bases between them.

The chain combines TRBV4-1 with TRBJ2-7, with 7 positions matching TRBD1. Per germline, CDR1 MGHRA and CDR2 YSYEKL. The CDR3 contains 16 residues. Unmatched junction bases numbered 7, after V lost 1 base and J lost 1 base. CDR3 coding DNA: TGCGCCAGCAGCCAAGTCCGGACAGGAGTTTCCTACGAGCAGTACTTC. Translating it yields CASSQVRTGVSYEQYF.

The chain uses TRBV18 and TRBJ1-5; the match to TRBD1 covers 8 bases. The CDR3 has 16 residues. V lost 5 bases and J lost 1; bases outside the gene matches: 7. The germline V gene has CDR1 KGHSH and CDR2 LQKENI. This chain's CDR3 is CASSSGTGTSNQPQHF. The CDR3 DNA follows: TGTGCCAGCTCATCCGGGACAGGAACAAGCAATCAGCCCCAGCATTTT.

The chain has TRBV28 and TRBJ2-3; D gene unclear. The CDR3 runs to 16 residues. Germline lookup yields CDR1 MDHEN and CDR2 SYDVKM. Trimming pared 5 bases from V and 0 bases from J, leaving 15 bases between. The CDR3 coding sequence is TGTGCCAGCAGTCCCTCCAAGGATCTGAGCACAGATACGCAGTATTTT. It codes for CASSPSKDLSTDTQYF.

This chain links TRBV3-1 (or the pseudogene TRBV3-2) with TRBJ2-7; TRBD1 aligns across 8 bases. V shed 2 bases and J 3 bases; nucleotides not matched to a gene: 6. The CDR3 is made up of 15 amino acids. CDR1 is LGHDT and CDR2 is YNNKEL in the germline V gene (reference sequence). The CDR3 DNA sequence: TGTGCCAGCAGCCAACCGGACAGGGCCCGCTACGAGCAGTACTTC. Its protein product is CASSQPDRARYEQYF.

The chain combines TRBV3-1 (or the pseudogene TRBV3-2) with TRBJ2-7; 9 nucleotides agree with TRBD2. This CDR3 spans 15 amino acids. Germline CDR1 LGHDT, CDR2 YNNKEL (reference sequence). V shed 3 bases, J shed 4 bases, and the junction held 7 bases outside the gene matches. CDR3 protein: CASSQLLAGPYEQYF. In nucleotides, the CDR3 is TGTGCCAGCAGCCAGCTTCTAGCGGGACCTTACGAGCAGTACTTC.

The V gene is TRBV30, the J gene TRBJ1-6; D not resolved. V lost 0 bases, J lost 10 bases, and 19 bases lay in between. The CDR3 spans 16 residues. CDR1 and CDR2 from the germline V gene are GTSNPN and SVGIG (reference sequence). The chain's CDR3 is CAWSVEGGSLGSPLHF. The CDR3 coding sequence is TGTGCCTGGAGTGTGGAGGGAGGCAGTCTCGGCTCACCCCTCCACTTT.

The V gene is TRBV28, the J gene TRBJ1-1, with TRBD1 as a possible D gene (5 bases). CDR3 size: 15 residues. The germline V gene has CDR1 MDHEN and CDR2 SYDVKM. Trimming took off 4 bases at V and 3 bases at J, with 15 bases between the two ends. CDR3 coding DNA: TGTGCCAGCAGTTCGCTAGGAGGGGTGCACACTGAAGCTTTCTTT. Its translation: CASSSLGGVHTEAFF.

The chain couples TRBV6-2 or TRBV6-3 to TRBJ1-6, with a possible D match to TRBD1 (5 bases). CDR1 MNHEY and CDR2 SVGEGT come from the germline V gene. With 2 bases removed from V and 7 bases from J, the gap between germline ends came to 12 bases. The CDR3 has 15 residues. In nucleotides, the CDR3 is TGTGCCAGCAGTTACCCGGGACGGATCAATTCACCCCTCCACTTT. Protein product: CASSYPGRINSPLHF.

The chain is built from TRBV5-3 and TRBJ2-7; 8 bases are shared with TRBD1. TRBV5-3 is classed as an ORF, of uncertain function. The CDR3 covers 14 residues. Trimming took 0 bases from V and 5 from J; bases not matched to a gene: 4. CDR3 coding DNA: TGTGCCAGAAGCTTGGGACAGGGGAAGCACGAGCAGTACTTC. Translated, it gives CARSLGQGKHEQYF.

In its sample, this clone was seen once. The V call is TRBV6-2 or TRBV6-3, the J call TRBJ1-1; D not certain. Trimming shortened V by 6 bases and J by 1 base, and 12 bases separated the two germline ends. Germline V gene data show CDR1 as MNHEY and CDR2 as SVGEGT. The CDR3 is 14 residues long. CDR3 DNA: TGTGCCAGCAGCCATAGCGATTCGAACACTGAAGCTTTCTTT. Translating it yields CASSHSDSNTEAFF.